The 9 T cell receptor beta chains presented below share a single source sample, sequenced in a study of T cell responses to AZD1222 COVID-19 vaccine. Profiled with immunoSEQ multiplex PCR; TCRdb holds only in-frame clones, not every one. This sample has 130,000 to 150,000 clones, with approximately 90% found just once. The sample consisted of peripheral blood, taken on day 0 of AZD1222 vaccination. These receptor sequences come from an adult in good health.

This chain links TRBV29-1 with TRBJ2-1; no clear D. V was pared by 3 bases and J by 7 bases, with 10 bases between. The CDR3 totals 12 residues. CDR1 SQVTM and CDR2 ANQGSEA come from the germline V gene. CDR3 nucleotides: TGCAGCGTTGAGTTCGTAGGGAATGAGCAGTTCTTC. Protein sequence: CSVEFVGNEQFF.

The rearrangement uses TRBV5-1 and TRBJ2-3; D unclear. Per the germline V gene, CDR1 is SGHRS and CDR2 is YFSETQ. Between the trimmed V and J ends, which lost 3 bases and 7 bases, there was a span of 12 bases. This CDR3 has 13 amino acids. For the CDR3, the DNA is TGCGCCAGCAGCTCAGGACCGGCGAATACGCAGTATTTT. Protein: CASSSGPANTQYF. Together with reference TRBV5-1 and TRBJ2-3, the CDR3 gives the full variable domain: KAGVTQTPRYLIKTRGQQVTLSCSPISGHRSVSWYQQTPGQGLQFLFEYFSETQRNKGNFPGRFSGRQFSNSRSEMNVSTLELGDSALYLCASSSGPANTQYFGPGTRLTVL.

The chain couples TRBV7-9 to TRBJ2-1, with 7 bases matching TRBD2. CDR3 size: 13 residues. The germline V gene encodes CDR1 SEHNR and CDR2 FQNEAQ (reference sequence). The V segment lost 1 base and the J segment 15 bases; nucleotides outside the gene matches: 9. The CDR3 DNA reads TGTGCCAGCAGCTTAGATATGGCTAGCGGTACGTTCTTC. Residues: CASSLDMASGTFF.

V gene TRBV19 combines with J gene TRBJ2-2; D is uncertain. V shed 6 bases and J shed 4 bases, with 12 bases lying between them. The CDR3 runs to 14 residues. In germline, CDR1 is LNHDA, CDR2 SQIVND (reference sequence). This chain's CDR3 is CASRRPASTGELFF. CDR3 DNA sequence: TGTGCCAGTAGGCGCCCCGCAAGCACCGGGGAGCTGTTTTTT.

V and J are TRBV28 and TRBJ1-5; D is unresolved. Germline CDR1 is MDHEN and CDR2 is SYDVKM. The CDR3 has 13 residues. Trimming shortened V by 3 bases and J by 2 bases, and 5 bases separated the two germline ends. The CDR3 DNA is TGTGCCAGCAGTTTTGGGGGCAATCAGCCCCAGCATTTT. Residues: CASSFGGNQPQHF.

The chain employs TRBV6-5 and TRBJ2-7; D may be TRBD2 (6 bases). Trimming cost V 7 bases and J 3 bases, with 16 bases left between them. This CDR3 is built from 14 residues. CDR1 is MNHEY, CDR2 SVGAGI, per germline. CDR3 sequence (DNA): TGTGCCAGCAACACCCGGGACTTGATCTACGAGCAGTACTTC. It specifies CASNTRDLIYEQYF.

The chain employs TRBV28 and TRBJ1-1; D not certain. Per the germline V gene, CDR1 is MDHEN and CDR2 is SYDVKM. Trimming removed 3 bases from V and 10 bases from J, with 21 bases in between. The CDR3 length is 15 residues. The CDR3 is CASSFLRAAESGAFF. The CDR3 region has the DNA TGTGCCAGCAGTTTCCTTCGGGCCGCTGAGAGTGGAGCTTTCTTT.

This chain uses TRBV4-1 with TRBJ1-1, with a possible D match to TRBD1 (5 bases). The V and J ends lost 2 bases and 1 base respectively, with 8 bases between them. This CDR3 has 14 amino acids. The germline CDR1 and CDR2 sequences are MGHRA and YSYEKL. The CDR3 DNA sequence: TGCGCCAGCAGCCAACCCGGGGGGAACACTGAAGCTTTCTTT. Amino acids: CASSQPGGNTEAFF.

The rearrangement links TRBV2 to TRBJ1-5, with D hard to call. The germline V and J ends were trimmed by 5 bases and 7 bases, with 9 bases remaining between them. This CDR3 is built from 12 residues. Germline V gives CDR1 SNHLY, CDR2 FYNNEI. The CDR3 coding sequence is TGTGCCAGCAGTAGACTCACCCAGCCCCAGCATTTT. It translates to CASSRLTQPQHF.